A single sample gave rise to the 25 T cell receptor beta chains below, sequenced in a study of blood T cell repertoires in COVID-19 (dated by TCRdb to 2018 to 2020). Libraries were constructed by the immunoSEQ multiplex PCR assay. TCRdb re-hosts the immuneACCESS table, in-frame sequences only. Its copies lack some clones; in the studies checked, an unresolved V gene accounts for under half of them, and the cause for the rest is not known. For this sample there are approximately 250,000 clones; roughly 89% appear just once. The ten top clones hold around 2.2% of the sample. Sequenced input: peripheral blood. These receptors all stem from a man aged 30 to 45 who had recovered from COVID-19.

This clone was recorded once. This chain joins TRBV29-1 and TRBJ1-4; TRBD1 agrees at 10 bases. CDR1 is SQVTM and CDR2 is ANQGSEA in the germline V gene. The junction had 7 bases not matched to a gene; V was cut back by 5 bases and J by 7 bases. CDR3 size: 14 residues. DNA for the CDR3: TGCAGCGTTCGCCGGACAGGGGGGTTTGAAAAACTGTTTTTT. Translation: CSVRRTGGFEKLFF.

The gene calls are TRBV11-2 and TRBJ1-5; D gene ambiguous. V was trimmed by 5 bases and J by 2 bases, leaving 16 bases between them. The CDR3 contains 16 residues. From germline, CDR1 is SGHAT and CDR2 FQNNGV. The CDR3 DNA is TGTGCCAGCAGCCCTCTCGTCCTATACGGCAATCAGCCCCAGCATTTT. It is translated as CASSPLVLYGNQPQHF.

The chain links TRBV10-1 to TRBJ2-5, with 8 bases that match TRBD1. Germline CDR1 reads WNHNN; CDR2 reads SYGVQD (reference sequence). The CDR3 is 15 residues long. Unmatched junction bases numbered 10, after V lost 5 bases and J lost 5 bases. The CDR3 region has the DNA TGCGCCAGCAGTTCATTCCAGGGGGCAGGGGAGACCCAGTACTTC. Amino acids: CASSSFQGAGETQYF.

The chain carries TRBV29-1 and TRBJ2-7; 11 bases line up with TRBD1. From germline, CDR1 is SQVTM and CDR2 ANQGSEA. V lost 0 bases and J lost 1; bases outside the gene matches: 8. The CDR3 totals 17 residues. CDR3 DNA sequence: TGCAGCGTTGAAGATACCGGGACAGGGGGTGGGTCCTACGAGCAGTACTTC. Translation: CSVEDTGTGGGSYEQYF.

This chain links TRBV13 with TRBJ1-1; TRBD1 might be the D (5 bases). Between the trimmed V and J ends, which lost 2 bases and 10 bases, there was a span of 14 bases. CDR1 is PRHDT and CDR2 is FYEKMQ in the germline V gene (reference sequence). This CDR3 is built from 13 residues. In DNA form, the CDR3 reads TGTGCCAGCAGCTTATATCCGCCCGGGGGAGCTTTCTTT. Protein product: CASSLYPPGGAFF.

The chain carries TRBV12-3 or TRBV12-4 and TRBJ1-4; D not resolved. The CDR3 has 13 residues. The V gene lost 7 bases and the J gene lost 8 bases, with 14 bases spanning the gap. DNA of the CDR3: TGTGCCAGCACCTTGACAAGGTGGGAAAAACTGTTTTTT. Translating gives CASTLTRWEKLFF.

This clone was detected once. The chain has TRBV3-1 (or the pseudogene TRBV3-2) and TRBJ2-2; D not certain. Germline CDR1 is LGHDT and CDR2 is YNNKEL (reference sequence). V was cut by 1 base and J by 6 bases, with 6 bases left in between. This CDR3 contains 13 residues. CDR3 sequence reads: CASSQAQSGELFF. The CDR3 DNA reads TGTGCCAGCAGCCAAGCTCAGTCCGGGGAGCTGTTTTTT.

This chain links TRBV27 with TRBJ2-3, with D perhaps matching TRBD2 (5 bases). CDR1 and CDR2 from the germline V gene are MNHEY and SMNVEV (reference sequence). The V and J ends lost 5 bases and 2 bases respectively, with 14 bases between them. The CDR3 loop spans 15 amino acids. DNA of the CDR3: TGTGCCAGCAGTGTCTTACTAGGATCCACAGATACGCAGTATTTT. This codes for CASSVLLGSTDTQYF.

The chain carries TRBV7-9 and TRBJ1-1; 8 bases agree with TRBD1. The germline gives CDR1 SEHNR, CDR2 FQNEAQ (reference sequence). The CDR3 sequence is 16 residues long. Trimming at V came to 3 bases and at J to 1 base, leaving 7 bases not matched to a gene. The CDR3 DNA reads TGTGCCAGCAGCTTCTCGGTAGGACAGGGGAACACTGAAGCTTTCTTT. Protein: CASSFSVGQGNTEAFF.

The chain couples TRBV15 to TRBJ1-1; D is perhaps TRBD1 (6 bases). The V end was cut by 0 bases, the J end by 0 bases, with 20 bases between. In germline, CDR1 is LNHNV, CDR2 YYDKDF (reference sequence). The CDR3 covers 19 residues. Here the CDR3 DNA reads TGTGCCACCAGCAGAGATTTAGCCTGGACAGTACCTATGAACACTGAAGCTTTCTTT. Translated, it gives CATSRDLAWTVPMNTEAFF.

The chain has TRBV9 and TRBJ2-2; TRBD1 might be the D (6 bases). Germline lookup yields CDR1 SGDLS and CDR2 YYNGEE. V shed 3 bases and J shed 3 bases, with 15 bases lying between them. CDR3 length: 16 amino acids. CDR3 in DNA: TGTGCCAGCAGCGCCTTACAGGGTTGGGACACCGGGGAGCTGTTTTTT. The encoded protein is CASSALQGWDTGELFF.

This clone was observed a single time. This chain uses TRBV7-7 with TRBJ2-2, with D maybe TRBD1 (5 bases). Germline V gene data show CDR1 as SSHAT and CDR2 as FNYEAQ (reference sequence). This CDR3 has 15 residues. The ends were cut back, 3 bases at V and 4 bases at J, with 12 bases in the middle. The CDR3 spells CASSFQQGATGELFF. The CDR3 region has the DNA TGTGCCAGCAGCTTCCAGCAGGGCGCCACCGGGGAGCTGTTTTTT.

The CDR3 DNA is TGTGCCAGCAGCTTAGCGGACAGCATTCATGGCTACACCTTC. Its translation: CASSLADSIHGYTF. The rearrangement uses TRBV11-2 and TRBJ1-2, with a weak D call TRBD1 (6 bases). V was shortened by 1 base and J by 6 bases, with 12 bases between the two germline ends. This CDR3 comprises 14 residues. Germline V gene sequence: CDR1 SGHAT, CDR2 FQNNGV.

The rearrangement uses TRBV5-1 and TRBJ1-2; a weak D match, TRBD1 (5 bases). Deletions cut 0 bases from V and 3 bases from J, with 18 bases between. The CDR3 length is 17 residues. The V gene's germline CDR1 is SGHRS and CDR2 YFSETQ. This chain's CDR3 is CASSLEGLGSPYYGYTF. In nucleotides, the CDR3 is TGCGCCAGCAGCTTGGAGGGACTGGGGTCCCCTTACTATGGCTACACCTTC. The full variable domain, with the rest looked up from reference TRBV5-1 and TRBJ1-2, is KAGVTQTPRYLIKTRGQQVTLSCSPISGHRSVSWYQQTPGQGLQFLFEYFSETQRNKGNFPGRFSGRQFSNSRSEMNVSTLELGDSALYLCASSLEGLGSPYYGYTFGSGTRLTVV.

This clone was counted between two and nine times. The rearrangement links TRBV3-1 (or the pseudogene TRBV3-2) to TRBJ2-1, with D possibly matching TRBD1 (5 bases). Trimming pared 0 bases from V and 1 base from J, leaving 19 bases between. The CDR3 has 19 residues. Per germline, CDR1 LGHDT and CDR2 YNNKEL (reference sequence). The CDR3 nucleotides read TGTGCCAGCAGCCAAGACCTCCCGTCACAGGCCGCGTCCTACAATGAGCAGTTCTTC. Encoded protein: CASSQDLPSQAASYNEQFF.

The chain couples TRBV4-1 to TRBJ2-3; TRBD1 might be the D (6 bases). Germline V gene data show CDR1 as MGHRA and CDR2 as YSYEKL. The CDR3 is 17 amino acids. Trimming cost V 1 base and J 1 base, with 15 bases left between them. Here the CDR3 reads CASSQAPGGKGTDTQYF. The CDR3 DNA follows: TGCGCCAGCAGCCAAGCCCCTGGGGGCAAAGGCACAGATACGCAGTATTTT.

This chain uses TRBV3-1 (or the pseudogene TRBV3-2) with TRBJ1-3; perhaps TRBD1 as D (6 bases). Germline-derived CDR1 and CDR2 are LGHDT and YNNKEL (reference sequence). The CDR3 sequence is 19 residues long. Trimming left V 4 bases short and J 0 bases short, with 22 bases between. The CDR3 sequence is CASSLPPGHHPSSGNTIYF. In DNA, the CDR3 is TGTGCCAGCAGCCTGCCGCCGGGACATCATCCCTCCTCTGGAAACACCATATATTTT.

V is TRBV5-1 and J is TRBJ1-6, with TRBD1 identical over 10 bases. The V gene end was trimmed by 5 bases and the J gene end by 9 bases; junction bases not matched to a gene: 5. CDR1 is SGHRS and CDR2 is YFSETQ in the germline V gene. The CDR3 runs to 14 residues. The DNA of the CDR3 is TGCGCCAGCAGGGGGACAGGGGAGAGTTCACCCCTCCACTTT. Amino acids: CASRGTGESSPLHF. The full variable domain, in which reference TRBV5-1 and TRBJ1-6 provide the parts outside the CDR3, is KAGVTQTPRYLIKTRGQQVTLSCSPISGHRSVSWYQQTPGQGLQFLFEYFSETQRNKGNFPGRFSGRQFSNSRSEMNVSTLELGDSALYLCASRGTGESSPLHFGNGTRLTVT.

The rearrangement joins TRBV7-8 to TRBJ1-2; 8 nucleotides match TRBD1. This CDR3 contains 13 residues. Trimming took 5 bases from V and 8 from J; bases not matched to a gene: 7. In germline, CDR1 is SGHVS, CDR2 FQNEAQ. CDR3 amino acids: CASSHSTGEGYTF. The CDR3 nucleotides read TGTGCCAGCAGCCACTCGACAGGGGAAGGCTACACCTTC.

This clone showed up just once. The chain recombines TRBV7-9 with TRBJ2-7; D is perhaps TRBD1 (5 bases). There are 10 residues in the CDR3. The germline CDR1 and CDR2 sequences are SEHNR and FQNEAQ (reference sequence). Trimming shortened V by 8 bases and J by 7 bases, and 9 bases separated the two germline ends. CDR3 in amino acids: CASAGREQYF. CDR3 sequence (DNA): TGTGCCAGCGCAGGGCGGGAGCAGTACTTC.

This clone occurred a few times. This chain joins TRBV27 and TRBJ2-7, with 12 nucleotides matching TRBD1. Germline loops: CDR1 MNHEY, CDR2 SMNVEV (reference sequence). J lost 4 bases, V lost 5 bases, and 9 bases had no gene match. The CDR3 spans 16 residues. CDR3 region: CASSASGTGGGYEQYF. The DNA of the CDR3 is TGTGCCAGCAGTGCATCCGGGACAGGGGGCGGATACGAGCAGTACTTC.

V gene TRBV30 combines with J gene TRBJ2-7, with D uncertain. V lost 0 bases and J lost 7, with 10 bases in between. Germline CDR1 is GTSNPN and CDR2 is SVGIG (reference sequence). This CDR3 is built from 12 residues. This CDR3 reads CAWSVLLLEQYF. The DNA of the CDR3 is TGTGCCTGGAGTGTACTCTTGCTGGAGCAGTACTTC.

The J gene is TRBJ2-3, the V gene TRBV6-4; TRBD2 matches at 7 bases. V trimming: 5 bases; J trimming: 5 bases; junction bases outside the gene matches: 4. Looked up from germline, CDR1 is MRHNA and CDR2 is SNTAGT. The CDR3 is 13 residues long. The CDR3 coding sequence is TGTGCCAGCAGTCCCCGCGGGGGAGATACGCAGTATTTT. Translated: CASSPRGGDTQYF.

The chain combines TRBV11-3 with TRBJ2-1, with 13 bases fitting TRBD2. This CDR3 has 16 amino acids. The J segment lost 8 bases and the V segment lost 3 bases, leaving 7 bases of the junction unmatched. The V gene's germline CDR1 is SGHNT and CDR2 YENEEA. CDR3 amino acids: CASSFSLAGGPDEQFF. The CDR3 nucleotides read TGTGCCAGCAGCTTCTCACTAGCGGGGGGGCCCGATGAGCAGTTCTTC.

This clone was seen only once. The rearrangement uses TRBV5-1 and TRBJ2-2; a possible D gene is TRBD1 (5 bases). The CDR3 totals 14 residues. CDR1 and CDR2 (germline): SGHRS, YFSETQ. V lost 1 base and J lost 3, with 7 bases in between. DNA of the CDR3: TGCGCCAGCAGCTTGCCCAGGGACACCGGGGAGCTGTTTTTT. This encodes CASSLPRDTGELFF.